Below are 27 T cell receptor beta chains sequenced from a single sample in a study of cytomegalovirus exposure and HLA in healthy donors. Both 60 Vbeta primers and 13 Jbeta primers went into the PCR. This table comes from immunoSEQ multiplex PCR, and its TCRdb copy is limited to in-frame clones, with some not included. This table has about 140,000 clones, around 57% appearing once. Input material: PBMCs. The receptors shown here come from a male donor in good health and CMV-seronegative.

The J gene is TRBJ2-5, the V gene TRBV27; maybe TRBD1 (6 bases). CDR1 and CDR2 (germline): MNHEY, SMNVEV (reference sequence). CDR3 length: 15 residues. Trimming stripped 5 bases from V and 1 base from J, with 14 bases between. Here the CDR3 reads CASSPGQPGQETQYF. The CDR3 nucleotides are TGTGCCAGCAGTCCTGGACAGCCGGGCCAAGAGACCCAGTACTTC.

CDR3 DNA: TGTGCCAGCAGTCGGAGGGAAGGTTTATCCTACGAGCAGTACTTC. It is translated as CASSRREGLSYEQYF. J is TRBJ2-7 and V is TRBV2, with D perhaps matching TRBD2 (6 bases). V shed 5 bases and J shed 1 base, with 15 bases lying between them. The CDR3 totals 15 residues. Germline V gives CDR1 SNHLY, CDR2 FYNNEI. Full variable domain (rest looked up from reference TRBV2 and TRBJ2-7): EPEVTQTPSHQVTQMGQEVILRCVPISNHLYFYWYRQILGQKVEFLVSFYNNEISEKSEIFDDQFSVERPDGSNFTLKIRSTKLEDSAMYFCASSRREGLSYEQYFGPGTRLTVT.

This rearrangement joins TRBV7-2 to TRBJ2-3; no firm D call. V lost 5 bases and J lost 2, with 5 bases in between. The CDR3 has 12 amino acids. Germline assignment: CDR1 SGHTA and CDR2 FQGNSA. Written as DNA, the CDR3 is TGTGCCAGCAGCCTTATCACAGATACGCAGTATTTT. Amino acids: CASSLITDTQYF.

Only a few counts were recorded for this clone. The CDR3 region is CASSLDKAADRSETGELFF. The DNA for the CDR3 is TGTGCCAGCAGCTTAGATAAGGCAGCGGACAGGTCTGAAACCGGGGAGCTGTTTTTT. This sequence joins TRBV7-6 and TRBJ2-2; TRBD1 aligns across 7 bases. Germline V gives CDR1 SGHVS, CDR2 FNYEAQ. The CDR3 length is 19 residues. J gave up 5 bases and V 1 base, and 16 bases lay outside the gene matches.

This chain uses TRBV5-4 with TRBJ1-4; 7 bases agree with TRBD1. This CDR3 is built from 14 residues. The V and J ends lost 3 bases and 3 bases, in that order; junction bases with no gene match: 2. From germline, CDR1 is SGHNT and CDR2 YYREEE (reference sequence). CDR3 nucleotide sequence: TGTGCCAGCAGCTGGGACAGTTCTAATGAAAAACTGTTTTTT. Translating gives CASSWDSSNEKLFF.

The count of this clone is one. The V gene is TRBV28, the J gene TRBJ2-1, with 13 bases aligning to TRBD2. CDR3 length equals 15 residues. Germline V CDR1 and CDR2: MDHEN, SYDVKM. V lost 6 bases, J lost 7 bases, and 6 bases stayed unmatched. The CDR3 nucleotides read TGTGCCAGCAGCCTACTAGCGGGGGGGCGGAATGAGCAGTTCTTC. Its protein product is CASSLLAGGRNEQFF. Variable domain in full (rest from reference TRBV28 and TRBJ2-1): DVKVTQSSRYLVKRTGEKVFLECVQDMDHENMFWYRQDPGLGLRLIYFSYDVKMKEKGDIPEGYSVSREKKERFSLILESASTNQTSMYLCASSLLAGGRNEQFFGPGTRLTVL.

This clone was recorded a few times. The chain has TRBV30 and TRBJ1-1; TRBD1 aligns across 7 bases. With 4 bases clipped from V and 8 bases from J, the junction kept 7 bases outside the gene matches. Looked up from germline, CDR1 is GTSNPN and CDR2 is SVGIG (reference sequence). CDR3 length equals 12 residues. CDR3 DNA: TGTGCCTGGATCCCGGGACAGCGAGAAGCTTTCTTT. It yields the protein CAWIPGQREAFF.

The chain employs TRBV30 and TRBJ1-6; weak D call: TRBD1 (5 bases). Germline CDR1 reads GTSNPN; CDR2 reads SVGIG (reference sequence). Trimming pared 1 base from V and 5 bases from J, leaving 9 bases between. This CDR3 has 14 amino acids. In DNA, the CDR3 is TGTGCCTGGAGTGGAGACAGAGATAATTCACCCCTCCACTTT. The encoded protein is CAWSGDRDNSPLHF. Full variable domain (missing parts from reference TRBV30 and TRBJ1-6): SQTIHQWPATLVQPVGSPLSLECTVEGTSNPNLYWYRQAAGRGLQLLFYSVGIGQISSEVPQNLSASRPQDRQFILSSKKLLLSDSGFYLCAWSGDRDNSPLHFGNGTRLTVT.

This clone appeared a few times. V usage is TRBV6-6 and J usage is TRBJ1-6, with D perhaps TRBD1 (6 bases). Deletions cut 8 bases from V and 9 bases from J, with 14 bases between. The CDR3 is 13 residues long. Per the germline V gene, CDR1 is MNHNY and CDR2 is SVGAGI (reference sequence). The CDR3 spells CASGVGGGSPLHF. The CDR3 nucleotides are TGTGCCAGCGGGGTAGGGGGTGGTTCACCCCTCCACTTT.

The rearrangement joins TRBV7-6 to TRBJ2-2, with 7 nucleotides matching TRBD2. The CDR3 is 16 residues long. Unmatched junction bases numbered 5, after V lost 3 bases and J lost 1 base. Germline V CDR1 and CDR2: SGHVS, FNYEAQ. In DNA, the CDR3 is TGTGCCAGCAGCTTTCAAGCTAGCGGGAACACCGGGGAGCTGTTTTTT. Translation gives CASSFQASGNTGELFF.

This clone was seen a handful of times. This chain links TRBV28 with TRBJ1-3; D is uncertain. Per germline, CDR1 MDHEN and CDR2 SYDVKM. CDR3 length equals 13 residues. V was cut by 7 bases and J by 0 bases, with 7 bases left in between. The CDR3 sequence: CASIRASGNTIYF. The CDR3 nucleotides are TGTGCCAGCATTCGCGCCTCTGGAAACACCATATATTTT.

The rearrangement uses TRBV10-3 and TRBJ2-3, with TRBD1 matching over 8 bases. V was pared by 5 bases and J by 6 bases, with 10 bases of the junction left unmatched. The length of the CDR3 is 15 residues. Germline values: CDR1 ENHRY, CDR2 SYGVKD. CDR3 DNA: TGTGCCATCAGTCCGGACAGGGCCAGATTGGATACGCAGTATTTT. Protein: CAISPDRARLDTQYF.

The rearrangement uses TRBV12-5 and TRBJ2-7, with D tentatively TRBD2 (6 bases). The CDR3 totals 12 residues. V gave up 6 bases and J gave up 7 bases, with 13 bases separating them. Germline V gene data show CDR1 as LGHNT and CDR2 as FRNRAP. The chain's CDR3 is CASGRDSREQYF. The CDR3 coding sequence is TGTGCTAGTGGACGGGACTCTCGGGAGCAGTACTTC.

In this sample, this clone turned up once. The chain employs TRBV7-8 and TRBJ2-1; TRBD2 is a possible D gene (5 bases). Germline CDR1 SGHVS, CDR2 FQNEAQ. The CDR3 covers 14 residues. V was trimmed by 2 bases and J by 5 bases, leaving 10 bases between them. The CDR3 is CASSLKGVHNEQFF. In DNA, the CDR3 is TGTGCCAGCAGCTTAAAGGGAGTTCACAATGAGCAGTTCTTC.

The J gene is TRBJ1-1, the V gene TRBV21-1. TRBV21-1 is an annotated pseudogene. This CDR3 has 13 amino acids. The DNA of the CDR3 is TGTGCCAGCCCCAGGGTTGGGGGGGTTGAAGCTTTCTTT. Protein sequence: CASPRVGGVEAFF.

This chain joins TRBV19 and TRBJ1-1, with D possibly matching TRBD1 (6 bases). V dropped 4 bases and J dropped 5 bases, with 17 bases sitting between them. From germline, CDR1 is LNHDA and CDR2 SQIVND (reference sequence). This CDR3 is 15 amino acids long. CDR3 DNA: TGTGCCAGTAGTACCTCTATTCAGGGGAATACTGAAGCTTTCTTT. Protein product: CASSTSIQGNTEAFF.

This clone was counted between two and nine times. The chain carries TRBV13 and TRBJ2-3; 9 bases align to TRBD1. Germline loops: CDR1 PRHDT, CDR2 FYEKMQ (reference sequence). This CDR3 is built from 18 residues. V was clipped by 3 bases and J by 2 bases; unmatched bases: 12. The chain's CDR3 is CASSFYQIGQGFTDTQYF. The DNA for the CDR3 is TGTGCCAGCAGCTTCTATCAGATAGGACAGGGGTTCACAGATACGCAGTATTTT.

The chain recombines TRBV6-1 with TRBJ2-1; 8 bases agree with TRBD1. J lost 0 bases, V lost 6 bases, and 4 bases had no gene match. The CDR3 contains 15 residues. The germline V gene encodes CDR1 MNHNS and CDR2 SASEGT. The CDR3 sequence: CASRPGTGSYNEQFF. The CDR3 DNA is TGTGCCAGCAGGCCCGGGACAGGCTCCTACAATGAGCAGTTCTTC.

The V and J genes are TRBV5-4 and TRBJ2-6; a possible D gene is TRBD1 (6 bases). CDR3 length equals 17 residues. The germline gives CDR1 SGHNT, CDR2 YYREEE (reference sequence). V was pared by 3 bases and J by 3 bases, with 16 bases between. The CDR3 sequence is CASSSTGFFGGANVLTF. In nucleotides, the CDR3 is TGTGCCAGCAGCTCAACAGGGTTTTTTGGTGGGGCCAACGTCCTGACTTTC.

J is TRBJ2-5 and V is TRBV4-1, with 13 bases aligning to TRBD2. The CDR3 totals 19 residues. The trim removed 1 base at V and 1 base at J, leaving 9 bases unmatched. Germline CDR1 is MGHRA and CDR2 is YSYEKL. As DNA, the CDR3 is TGCGCCAGCAGCCAAGGACTAGCGGGGGGCTATAAGTTCCAAGAGACCCAGTACTTC. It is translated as CASSQGLAGGYKFQETQYF.

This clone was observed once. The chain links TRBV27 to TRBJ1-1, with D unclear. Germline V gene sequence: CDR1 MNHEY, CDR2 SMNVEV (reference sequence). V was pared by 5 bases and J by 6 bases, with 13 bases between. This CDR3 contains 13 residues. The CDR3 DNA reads TGTGCCAGCAGTCCCCACCTCCGGTCTGAAGCTTTCTTT. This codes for CASSPHLRSEAFF.

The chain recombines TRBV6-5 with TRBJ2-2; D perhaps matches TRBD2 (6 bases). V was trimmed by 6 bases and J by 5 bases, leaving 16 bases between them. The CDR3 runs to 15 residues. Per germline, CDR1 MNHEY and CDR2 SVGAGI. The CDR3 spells CASSLYPGGTGELFF. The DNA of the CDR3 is TGTGCCAGCAGCCTCTACCCCGGAGGGACCGGGGAGCTGTTTTTT.

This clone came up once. This CDR3 is CASRPLTGGTYNEQFF. CDR3 DNA sequence: TGTGCCAGCAGACCCCTCACGGGGGGTACCTACAATGAGCAGTTCTTC. The V and J genes are TRBV6-6 and TRBJ2-1; 7 nucleotides align to TRBD2. Germline V gene lookup returns CDR1 MNHNY and CDR2 SVGAGI (reference sequence). The CDR3 length is 16 residues. The V gene end was trimmed by 6 bases and the J gene end by 2 bases; junction bases not matched to a gene: 10.

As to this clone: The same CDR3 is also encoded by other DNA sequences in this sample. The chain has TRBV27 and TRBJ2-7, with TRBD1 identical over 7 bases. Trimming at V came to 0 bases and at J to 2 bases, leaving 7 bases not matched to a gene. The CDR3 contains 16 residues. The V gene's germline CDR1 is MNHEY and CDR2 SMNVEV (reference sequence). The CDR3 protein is CASSLSLGTATYEQYF. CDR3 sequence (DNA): TGTGCCAGCAGTTTATCGCTCGGGACAGCGACCTACGAGCAGTACTTC.

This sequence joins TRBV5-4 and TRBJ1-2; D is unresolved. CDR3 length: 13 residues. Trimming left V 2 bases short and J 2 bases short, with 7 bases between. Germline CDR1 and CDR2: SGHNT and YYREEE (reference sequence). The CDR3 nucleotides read TGTGCCAGCAGCTTCCCAGGCAACTATGGCTACACCTTC. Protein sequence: CASSFPGNYGYTF. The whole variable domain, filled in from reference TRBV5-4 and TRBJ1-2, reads ETGVTQSPTHLIKTRGQQVTLRCSSQSGHNTVSWYQQALGQGPQFIFQYYREEENGRGNFPPRFSGLQFPNYSSELNVNALELDDSALYLCASSFPGNYGYTFGSGTRLTVV.

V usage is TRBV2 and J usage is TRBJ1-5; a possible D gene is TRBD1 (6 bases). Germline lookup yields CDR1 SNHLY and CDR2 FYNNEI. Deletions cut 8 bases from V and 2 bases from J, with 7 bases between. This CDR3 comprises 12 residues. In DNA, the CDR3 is TGTGCCAGCCACAGGGGCAATCAGCCCCAGCATTTT. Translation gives CASHRGNQPQHF.

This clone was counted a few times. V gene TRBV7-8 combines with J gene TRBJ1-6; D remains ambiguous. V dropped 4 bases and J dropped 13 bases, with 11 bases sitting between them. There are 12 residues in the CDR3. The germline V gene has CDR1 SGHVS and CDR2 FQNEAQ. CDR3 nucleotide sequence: TGTGCCAGCAGCTCTGTAGGAGGTCCCCTCCACTTT. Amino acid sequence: CASSSVGGPLHF.